These 17 T cell receptor beta chains share one sample of origin, sequenced in a study of T cells in Graves' hyperthyroidism and ophthalmopathy (dated by TCRdb to between 2019 and 2020). Library preparation used multiplex PCR. TCRdb lists the instrument as Illumina HiSeq 2000. The TCR beta CDR3 regions were amplified from the RNA transcripts. The TCR CDR3 was subjected to a first round of RT-PCR using the HTBI primer set and the Qiagen OneStep RT-PCR kit. Starting from the raw public reads, TCRdb applied fastp trimming at Q25, assembled clones with MiXCR and retained in-frame beta chains. Identical CDR3 proteins give one entry, which carries the most common genes and DNA. The sample table records 300,000 to 450,000 distinct CDR3 sequences; 18% of these occur just once. The ten top clones hold roughly a sixth of the sample. The sequencing sample was made of blood. The source is a woman in her thirties or forties with Graves' ophthalmopathy.

This clonotype has ten or more counts. The chain employs TRBV30 and TRBJ2-4; 10 bases line up with TRBD1. The ends lost 1 base at V and 4 bases at J; junction bases unmatched: 1. The CDR3 sequence is 14 residues long. CDR1 GTSNPN and CDR2 SVGIG come from the germline V gene (reference sequence). CDR3 amino acids: CAWSGGQGKNIQYF. The DNA for the CDR3 is TGTGCCTGGAGTGGGGGACAGGGGAAAAACATTCAGTACTTC.

This clonotype was seen ten or more times. The V gene is TRBV6-5, the J gene TRBJ2-7, with D possibly being TRBD2 (6 bases). Germline CDR1 MNHEY, CDR2 SVGAGI. V was cut by 2 bases and J by 4 bases, with 12 bases left in between. The CDR3 extends over 14 amino acids. In DNA, the CDR3 is TGTGCCAGCAGTTACGGAGGGAGAGGTTACGAGCAGTACTTC. Protein: CASSYGGRGYEQYF.

This clonotype has at least ten counts. The gene calls are TRBV28 and TRBJ2-2, with 9 bases fitting TRBD1. The CDR3 is 14 amino acids. CDR1 MDHEN and CDR2 SYDVKM come from the germline V gene. V lost 3 bases and J lost 6; bases outside the gene matches: 2. The CDR3 spells CASSFWDRAGELFF. CDR3 nucleotides: TGTGCCAGCAGTTTTTGGGACAGGGCCGGGGAGCTGTTTTTT. The whole variable domain, filled in from reference TRBV28 and TRBJ2-2, reads DVKVTQSSRYLVKRTGEKVFLECVQDMDHENMFWYRQDPGLGLRLIYFSYDVKMKEKGDIPEGYSVSREKKERFSLILESASTNQTSMYLCASSFWDRAGELFFGEGSRLTVL.

This clonotype has only a few counts. A clone one base away is much larger, so this may be a read error. The V and J genes are TRBV18 and TRBJ1-1; D possibly corresponds to TRBD1 (5 bases). The CDR3 spans 12 residues. CDR1 is KGHSH, CDR2 LQKENI, per germline. This CDR3 reads CSSSDRNTEAFF. Written as DNA, the CDR3 is TGTTCCAGCTCAGACAGGAACACTGAAGCTTTCTTT.

This clonotype was seen ten or more times. V usage is TRBV28 and J usage is TRBJ1-2; tentatively, D is TRBD1 (6 bases). The germline CDR1 and CDR2 sequences are MDHEN and SYDVKM. This CDR3 contains 12 residues. Trimming took 10 bases from V and 4 from J, leaving 13 bases between them. CDR3 nucleotides: TGTGCCACCATTCAGGGGCCCTATGGCTACACCTTC. The encoded protein is CATIQGPYGYTF.

The sample holds many counts of this clonotype. The V gene is TRBV24-1, the J gene TRBJ2-7, with no clear D. Germline V gene sequence: CDR1 KGHDR, CDR2 SFDVKD. The CDR3 totals 18 residues. Trimming shortened V by 0 bases and J by 0 bases, and 17 bases separated the two germline ends. The chain's CDR3 is CATSDLRYQVSSSYEQYF. The DNA of the CDR3 is TGTGCCACCAGTGATTTGCGATATCAAGTCAGCAGCTCCTACGAGCAGTACTTC.

This clonotype was seen ten or more times. The V and J genes are TRBV6-1 and TRBJ2-2, with 7 bases fitting TRBD2. Germline V gene data show CDR1 as MNHNS and CDR2 as SASEGT. V shed 7 bases and J 1 base; nucleotides not matched to a gene: 6. CDR3 length: 15 residues. The CDR3, as DNA: TGTGCCAGCACCCGACTAGCTGTGAACACCGGGGAGCTGTTTTTT. Translating it yields CASTRLAVNTGELFF.

This clonotype was counted at least ten times. The chain uses TRBV24-1 and TRBJ2-5; D unclear. The CDR3 has 14 residues. Germline CDR1 KGHDR, CDR2 SFDVKD. The V end lost 6 bases, the J end lost 0 bases, and 10 bases lay between the germline ends. CDR3 bases: TGTGCCACCAGTCCTCCGGGTAACCAAGAGACCCAGTACTTC. Protein product: CATSPPGNQETQYF.

This clonotype has at least ten counts. The chain combines TRBV7-9 with TRBJ2-5; D is perhaps TRBD2 (6 bases). Trimming removed 5 bases at V and 4 bases at J, with 11 bases between. The CDR3 consists of 13 residues. The germline gives CDR1 SEHNR, CDR2 FQNEAQ (reference sequence). CDR3 in amino acids: CASSGVGGETQYF. In DNA, the CDR3 is TGTGCCAGCAGCGGGGTGGGGGGAGAGACCCAGTACTTC.

This clonotype was seen ten or more times. The chain is built from TRBV20-1 and TRBJ2-7; D uncertain. The germline V gene encodes CDR1 DFQATT and CDR2 SNEGSKA (reference sequence). V lost 0 bases, J lost 3 bases, and 12 bases lay in between. CDR3 length equals 14 residues. The DNA for the CDR3 is TGCAGTGCTAGAGAGGGAATAGCCTACTACGAGCAGTACTTC. It is translated as CSAREGIAYYEQYF.

This clonotype has ten or more counts. V usage is TRBV6-1 and J usage is TRBJ2-5, with D hard to call. V was shortened by 6 bases and J by 2 bases, with 10 bases between the two germline ends. The CDR3 covers 13 residues. The germline gives CDR1 MNHNS, CDR2 SASEGT. The CDR3 DNA sequence: TGTGCCAGCAGCGCCACTTGGCAAGAGACCCAGTACTTC. Translation: CASSATWQETQYF.

Concerning this clonotype itself: This may be a read error, as it is one base from a much larger clone. V gene TRBV11-2 combines with J gene TRBJ2-6; D call uncertain. The germline V gene has CDR1 SGHAT and CDR2 FQNNGV. The CDR3 contains 16 residues. The CDR3 region is CAISLVFSSGANVLTF. Written as DNA, the CDR3 is TGTGCCATCAGCTTAGTATTCAGCTCTGGGGCCAACGTCCTGACTTTC.

This clonotype was counted many times. The chain couples TRBV12-5 to TRBJ1-1, with 7 bases lining up with TRBD1. J gave up 1 base and V 6 bases, and 11 bases lay outside the gene matches. Germline CDR1 is LGHNT and CDR2 is FRNRAP. The CDR3 covers 16 residues. The CDR3, as DNA: TGTGCTAGTGGGAGTCAACTACAGGGGTGGAACACTGAAGCTTTCTTT. It translates to CASGSQLQGWNTEAFF.

This clonotype was observed many times. The gene calls are TRBV19 and TRBJ2-4; tentatively, D is TRBD1 (6 bases). The CDR3 loop spans 16 amino acids. Germline-derived CDR1 and CDR2 are LNHDA and SQIVND (reference sequence). V was trimmed by 10 bases and J by 1 base, leaving 20 bases between them. CDR3 nucleotides: TGTGCCACTGCGACCAAGGGGGACGTGGCCAAAAACATTCAGTACTTC. Amino acids: CATATKGDVAKNIQYF.

This clonotype occurred many times. V is TRBV20-1 and J is TRBJ2-5, with D possibly matching TRBD2 (6 bases). Between the trimmed V and J ends, which lost 6 bases and 1 base, there was a span of 18 bases. Germline V gene lookup returns CDR1 DFQATT and CDR2 SNEGSKA (reference sequence). This CDR3 region has 15 residues. The CDR3, as DNA: TGCAGTGCCAGGAGGGGTCCTGGAATCCAAGAGACCCAGTACTTC. It specifies CSARRGPGIQETQYF.

This clonotype was counted ten times or more. V is TRBV12-5 and J is TRBJ2-2; D uncertain. Germline V gene data show CDR1 as LGHNT and CDR2 as FRNRAP. V was cut by 7 bases and J by 5 bases, with 11 bases left in between. This CDR3 contains 13 residues. DNA of the CDR3: TGTGCTAGTGCCACTGCACCTACCGGGGAGCTGTTTTTT. Its translation: CASATAPTGELFF.

This clonotype was seen ten or more times. The V call is TRBV7-9, the J call TRBJ2-7, with a possible D match to TRBD2 (6 bases). The CDR3 sequence is 13 residues long. Germline CDR1 and CDR2: SEHNR and FQNEAQ (reference sequence). V lost 7 bases and J lost 5, with 15 bases in between. The CDR3 spells CASNAGKKDEQYF. Here the CDR3 DNA reads TGTGCCAGCAACGCGGGGAAAAAGGACGAGCAGTACTTC. The complete variable domain, with remaining parts taken from reference TRBV7-9 and TRBJ2-7, reads DTGVSQNPRHKITKRGQNVTFRCDPISEHNRLYWYRQTLGQGPEFLTYFQNEAQLEKSRLLSDRFSAERPKGSFSTLEIQRTEQGDSAMYLCASNAGKKDEQYFGPGTRLTVT.